This is a list of T cell receptor beta chains from one sample in a study of blood T cell repertoires in COVID-19. Method: immunoSEQ multiplex PCR; TCRdb's copy keeps in-frame clones and lacks some. This sample carries about 150,000 clones, about 87% of them seen once, and the ten largest clones take under 7.5%. The sequenced material came from peripheral blood. The receptor source for this set is an elderly man with acute or convalescent COVID-19. CDR3s leave out the opening cysteine and the closing phenylalanine or tryptophan.

13	TRBV5-1	TRBJ2-3	ASSQGLAVTDTQY
14	TRBV25-1	TRBJ2-5	ASSDLGDRALETQY
9	TRBV20-1	TRBJ2-7	SARTSSEQY
15	TRBV6-1	TRBJ1-5	ASSGTGGGYSNQPQH
12	TRBV18	TRBJ1-4	ASSPPGGNEKLF
13	TRBV6-6	TRBJ2-5	ASSWGQGVQETQY
12	TRBV5-1	TRBJ2-1	ASSPGTGNNEQF
12	TRBV5-1	TRBJ1-4	ASGTGGGREKLF
14	TRBV7-9	TRBJ2-1	ASSFSGRQAYNEQF
13	TRBV3-1/TRBV3-2	TRBJ1-2	ASSQERPGPDGYT
13	TRBV5-4	TRBJ2-3	ASSARLAELNTQY
12	TRBV30	TRBJ2-3	AWRPRLNTDTQY
12	TRBV10-3	TRBJ1-1	AISERQGHTEAF
13	TRBV2	TRBJ1-1	ASSEANGLNTEAF
14	TRBV14	TRBJ2-1	ASSTHPGQGANEQF
13	TRBV5-1	TRBJ1-3	ASSTGTVSGNTIY
12	TRBV7-2	TRBJ2-7	ASSLMAGDYEQY
13	TRBV3-1/TRBV3-2	TRBJ2-2	ASSPGTGWTGELF
12	TRBV7-2	TRBJ2-7	ASSLARGTYEQY
13	TRBV27	TRBJ2-2	ASAPTGPPPGELF
14	TRBV19	TRBJ2-1	ASSVLGGGASNEQF
11	TRBV3-1/TRBV3-2	TRBJ1-5	ASSQGASQPQH
10	TRBV19	TRBJ2-4	ASGADRGIQY
12	TRBV5-1	TRBJ2-5	ASSPDRTGETQY
11	TRBV7-9	TRBJ1-2	ASSLAGGNGYT
10	TRBV2	TRBJ2-1	ASSRTGNEQF
12	TRBV19	TRBJ1-2	ASSSQDRYYGYT
14	TRBV5-6	TRBJ2-1	ASSLKTPSSYNEQF
13	TRBV28	TRBJ1-1	ASSLRDRTDTEAF
13	TRBV19	TRBJ2-2	ASSIDRFNTGELF
15	TRBV28	TRBJ2-7	ASSLGSGGLIGYEQY
12	TRBV28	TRBJ2-1	ASSLGQGGNEQF
15	TRBV6-1	TRBJ2-3	ASSAVHRTSGTDTQY
11	TRBV6-1	TRBJ1-1	ASSEIQSLEAF
14	TRBV24-1	TRBJ2-5	ATSEARGGGQETQY
15	TRBV7-2	TRBJ2-2	ASSLIAGGPDTGELF
11	TRBV7-7	TRBJ2-1	ASSLLSQAEQF
14	TRBV7-9	TRBJ1-2	ASSLRLDRGGSGYT
13	TRBV29-1	TRBJ2-5	SAATGAELRETQY
12	TRBV10-3	TRBJ2-3	AISEQGGHDTQY
16	TRBV19	TRBJ2-6	ASSGIRDSARRANVLT
14	TRBV10-2	TRBJ2-7	ASRGPSSGSSYEQY
14	TRBV5-1	TRBJ2-5	ASSHDSGGAQETQY
13	TRBV19	TRBJ1-6	ASSVTGGKDSPLH
11	TRBV15	TRBJ2-4	ATSRATWNIQY
15	TRBV28	TRBJ1-2	ASSLGSGQGAIYGYT